These 26 T cell receptor beta chains originate from one sample sequenced in a study of blood T cells in healthy people across ages. A second roughly 6 to 11 cycle PCR used barcoded and J-beta primers. TCRdb independently ran MiXCR on the 5' RACE reads; one entry per CDR3 protein. The repertoire consists of approximately 1,100,000 distinct CDR3 sequences, with 45% occurring once and the leading ten covering over 15%. The sample consisted of blood. These receptors all stem from a woman aged 55-70 years in good health.

The V gene is TRBV25-1, the J gene TRBJ1-1; D ambiguous. CDR3 size: 12 residues. Germline V gene data show CDR1 as MGHDK and CDR2 as SYGVNS. V dropped 5 bases and J dropped 4 bases, with 8 bases sitting between them. CDR3 region: CASSILPTEAFF. The CDR3 bases are TGTGCCAGCAGTATCCTCCCCACTGAAGCTTTCTTT. The full variable domain, its missing parts supplied by reference TRBV25-1 and TRBJ1-1, is EADIYQTPRYLVIGTGKKITLECSQTMGHDKMYWYQQDPGMELHLIHYSYGVNSTEKGDLSSESTVSRIRTEHFPLTLESARPSHTSQYLCASSILPTEAFFGQGTRLTVV.

In its sample, this clonotype was seen a few times. The chain combines TRBV27 with TRBJ1-6; the D gene is possibly TRBD1 (5 bases). The V gene's germline CDR1 is MNHEY and CDR2 SMNVEV (reference sequence). V was pared by 5 bases and J by 1 base, with 9 bases between. This CDR3 has 15 amino acids. CDR3 in DNA: TGTGCCAGCAGTCCCCAGGGTTCCTATAATTCACCCCTCCACTTT. It codes for CASSPQGSYNSPLHF.

This chain uses TRBV19 with TRBJ2-5; TRBD1 matches 9 bases. This CDR3 comprises 14 residues. After removal of 6 bases from V and 5 bases from J, the junction contained 7 bases not matched to a gene. The V gene's germline CDR1 is LNHDA and CDR2 SQIVND (reference sequence). The chain's CDR3 is CASSKQGAAETQYF. In nucleotides, the CDR3 is TGTGCCAGTAGCAAACAGGGGGCTGCGGAGACCCAGTACTTC.

The J gene is TRBJ2-5, the V gene TRBV3-1; TRBD2 matches 11 bases. This CDR3 has 15 amino acids. Germline V gene lookup returns CDR1 LGHDT and CDR2 YNNKEL (reference sequence). V lost 2 bases and J lost 5; bases outside the gene matches: 4. CDR3 in amino acids: CASSQLAGGVETQYF. Written as DNA, the CDR3 is TGTGCCAGCAGCCAACTAGCGGGAGGTGTGGAGACCCAGTACTTC.

This clonotype was seen only a few times. CDR3 residues: CASSKEEGGYNQPQHF. DNA of the CDR3: TGTGCCAGCAGCAAAGAGGAAGGGGGCTACAATCAGCCCCAGCATTTT. The rearrangement joins TRBV21-1 to TRBJ1-5; the D call in the table, TRBD1, was not verified against the DNA. TRBV21-1 is a known pseudogene. The CDR3 consists of 16 residues.

This clonotype was seen a handful of times. This sequence joins TRBV29-1 and TRBJ2-1; 8 nucleotides match TRBD2. Germline V CDR1 and CDR2: SQVTM, ANQGSEA. Unmatched junction bases numbered 6, after V lost 6 bases and J lost 5 bases. The CDR3 has 13 amino acids. CDR3: CSVTLADHNEQFF. For the CDR3, the DNA is TGCAGCGTCACACTAGCGGACCACAATGAGCAGTTCTTC.

The chain links TRBV6-5 to TRBJ2-3; D might be TRBD1 or TRBD2, each matching 5 bases. The V end was cut by 0 bases, the J end by 0 bases, with 10 bases between. This CDR3 is built from 16 residues. The germline gives CDR1 MNHEY, CDR2 SVGAGI. DNA of the CDR3: TGTGCCAGCAGTTACTCGAAGTGGGGGAGCACAGATACGCAGTATTTT. It codes for CASSYSKWGSTDTQYF.

The rearrangement links TRBV28 to TRBJ2-5; D not certain. With 8 bases removed from V and 11 bases from J, the gap between germline ends came to 21 bases. The germline V gene has CDR1 MDHEN and CDR2 SYDVKM. CDR3 length equals 13 residues. CDR3 sequence: CASHVGQSSEQYF. In DNA form, the CDR3 reads TGTGCCAGCCATGTCGGTCAGAGCAGTGAGCAGTACTTC.

The chain combines TRBV7-2 with TRBJ2-3; 9 positions match TRBD1. CDR3 length equals 16 residues. Trimming at V came to 0 bases and at J to 2 bases, leaving 3 bases not matched to a gene. Looked up from germline, CDR1 is SGHTA and CDR2 is FQGNSA. CDR3 nucleotides: TGTGCCAGCAGCTTAGCTAACAGGGGGCTCACAGATACGCAGTATTTT. Encoded protein: CASSLANRGLTDTQYF.

CDR3 amino acids: CASSVVVSGQPQHF. The CDR3 bases are TGTGCCAGCAGCGTAGTAGTATCGGGACAGCCCCAGCATTTT. V usage is TRBV9 and J usage is TRBJ1-5; D ambiguous. CDR3 size: 14 residues. CDR1 SGDLS and CDR2 YYNGEE come from the germline V gene. V was cut by 0 bases and J by 7 bases, with 11 bases left in between.

This clonotype came up a few times. The gene calls are TRBV14 and TRBJ2-7, with D perhaps TRBD2 (5 bases). V was trimmed by 3 bases and J by 9 bases, leaving 12 bases between them. In germline, CDR1 is SGHDN, CDR2 FVKESK. The CDR3 has 12 residues. DNA for the CDR3: TGTGCCAGCAGCCACGGCGGACGGGGGCAGTACTTC. Translated, it gives CASSHGGRGQYF.

The chain combines TRBV19 with TRBJ1-2; possibly TRBD1 for D (5 bases). Germline-derived CDR1 and CDR2 are LNHDA and SQIVND (reference sequence). Trimming removed 3 bases from V and 6 bases from J, with 11 bases in between. The CDR3 is 13 residues long. In nucleotides, the CDR3 is TGTGCCAGTAGTATCTCAGGGCCCGATGGCTACACCTTC. It specifies CASSISGPDGYTF. Complete variable domain (other parts from reference TRBV19 and TRBJ1-2): DGGITQSPKYLFRKEGQNVTLSCEQNLNHDAMYWYRQDPGQGLRLIYYSQIVNDFQKGDIAEGYSVSREKKESFPLTVTSAQKNPTAFYLCASSISGPDGYTFGSGTRLTVV.

This clonotype has more than one count but fewer than ten. The rearrangement uses TRBV4-1 and TRBJ2-4; D remains unclear. The J call is uncertain, as TRBJ2-5 better fits the DNA end. CDR3 length equals 15 residues. Germline V gives CDR1 MGHRA, CDR2 YSYEKL. CDR3 residues: CASSQGSLQQETQYF. The CDR3 DNA reads TGCGCCAGCAGCCAAGGATCTTTACAACAAGAGACCCAGTACTTC.

At least ten counts were recorded for this clonotype. V and J are TRBV20-1 and TRBJ2-5; D possibly corresponds to TRBD2 (5 bases). CDR1 DFQATT and CDR2 SNEGSKA come from the germline V gene (reference sequence). CDR3 size: 14 residues. Trimming pared 5 bases from V and 1 base from J, leaving 14 bases between. This chain's CDR3 is CSADEGAAQETQYF. The CDR3 DNA is TGCAGTGCTGATGAGGGAGCTGCCCAAGAGACCCAGTACTTC.

In this sample, this clonotype turned up many times. The V and J genes are TRBV7-2 and TRBJ2-5, with D uncertain. Germline lookup yields CDR1 SGHTA and CDR2 FQGNSA. This CDR3 region has 14 residues. Trimming pared 1 base from V and 1 base from J, leaving 7 bases between. In DNA, the CDR3 is TGTGCCAGCAGCTTAGGGGCCCTCCAAGAGACCCAGTACTTC. Translation gives CASSLGALQETQYF.

V gene TRBV5-1 combines with J gene TRBJ1-1; the D is unclear. CDR1 and CDR2 from the germline V gene are SGHRS and YFSETQ. The length of the CDR3 is 13 residues. Trimming cost V 0 bases and J 5 bases, with 8 bases left between them. In DNA, the CDR3 is TGCGCCAGCAGCTTGGCTTCGGGAACTGAAGCTTTCTTT. Encoded protein: CASSLASGTEAFF.

There are a few counts of this clonotype. This chain connects TRBV6-1 to TRBJ2-1, with TRBD2 matching over 12 bases. Germline-derived CDR1 and CDR2 are MNHNS and SASEGT. J lost 9 bases, V lost 9 bases, and 9 bases had no gene match. The CDR3 contains 14 residues. Here the CDR3 reads CASQGLAGGGEQFF. CDR3 bases: TGTGCCAGTCAGGGACTAGCGGGTGGAGGTGAGCAGTTCTTC.

The chain carries TRBV7-6 and TRBJ2-1; TRBD2 might be the D (7 bases). This CDR3 has 18 residues. Germline CDR1 and CDR2: SGHVS and FNYEAQ. Deletions cut 2 bases from V and 3 bases from J, with 20 bases between. CDR3 nucleotides: TGTGCCAGCAGCTTAAGGGGTGGAGGGGGGGCACTCTACAATGAGCAGTTCTTC. It translates to CASSLRGGGGALYNEQFF.

The V call is TRBV11-2, the J call TRBJ2-7; 9 nucleotides agree with TRBD2. Germline loops: CDR1 SGHAT, CDR2 FQNNGV. Trimming at V came to 5 bases and at J to 3 bases, leaving 8 bases not matched to a gene. The CDR3 spans 15 residues. CDR3 protein: CASSAASGELYEQYF. For the CDR3, the DNA is TGTGCCAGCAGCGCAGCTAGCGGGGAACTCTACGAGCAGTACTTC.

In this sample, this clonotype turned up a few times. This rearrangement joins TRBV4-1 to TRBJ2-4; D possibly corresponds to TRBD2 (6 bases). V gave up 1 base and J gave up 2 bases, with 9 bases separating them. This CDR3 has 15 amino acids. Germline V CDR1 and CDR2: MGHRA, YSYEKL. CDR3 residues: CASSQAGVSKNIQYF. The CDR3 DNA reads as TGCGCCAGCAGCCAAGCGGGAGTCTCCAAAAACATTCAGTACTTC.

The rearrangement uses TRBV5-1 and TRBJ1-2; D perhaps matches TRBD1 (6 bases). Per germline, CDR1 SGHRS and CDR2 YFSETQ. The CDR3 is 14 amino acids. Trimming left V 4 bases short and J 3 bases short, with 13 bases between. CDR3 amino acids: CASSVTAGDYGYTF. The CDR3 coding sequence is TGCGCCAGCAGCGTGACGGCAGGGGACTATGGCTACACCTTC.

This clonotype was picked up a small number of times. The chain couples TRBV20-1 to TRBJ2-1; a possible D gene is TRBD1 (6 bases). The CDR3 runs to 13 residues. Germline values: CDR1 DFQATT, CDR2 SNEGSKA (reference sequence). The ends were cut back, 6 bases at V and 5 bases at J, with 14 bases in the middle. CDR3 DNA sequence: TGCAGTGCGGGCTGGGACACGCACAATGAGCAGTTCTTC. Encoded protein: CSAGWDTHNEQFF.

This chain connects TRBV2 to TRBJ1-2; tentative D call: TRBD1 (6 bases). V lost 7 bases to trimming and J lost 6 bases, with 15 bases between them. CDR1 and CDR2 (germline): SNHLY, FYNNEI. The CDR3 contains 13 residues. The DNA for the CDR3 is TGTGCCAGCATAAACAGGGTTGGGAATGGCTACACCTTC. Translation: CASINRVGNGYTF.

This clonotype was seen only a few times. The chain carries TRBV29-1 and TRBJ2-1; 7 bases line up with TRBD2. The DNA end lines up better with TRBJ2-7; the J call may be wrong. This CDR3 region has 13 residues. In germline, CDR1 is SQVTM, CDR2 ANQGSEA. The DNA of the CDR3 is TGCAGCGTTGAAGGGGGAGGGAACAATGAGCAGTACTTC. Its translation is CSVEGGGNNEQYF.

A few counts support this clonotype. This chain joins TRBV4-2 and TRBJ2-3; TRBD2 aligns across 7 bases. CDR3 length: 17 residues. Germline-derived CDR1 and CDR2 are LGHNA and YNFKEQ. V lost 0 bases, J lost 6 bases, and 12 bases stayed unmatched. CDR3: CASSQDGPSGSQDTQYF. For the CDR3, the DNA is TGTGCCAGCAGCCAAGATGGCCCTAGCGGTTCCCAGGATACGCAGTATTTT.

The chain couples TRBV5-1 to TRBJ2-7; D gene uncertain. Deletions cut 6 bases from V and 2 bases from J, with 12 bases between. This CDR3 is 13 amino acids long. Germline CDR1 reads SGHRS; CDR2 reads YFSETQ. CDR3 nucleotides: TGCGCCAGCAAAGAGACTCAGCCCTACGAGCAGTACTTC. It yields the protein CASKETQPYEQYF.